The sequence of this T cell receptor (beta chain) was determined in a study of shared clonotypes between healthy human individuals. From germline, CDR1 is SGHVS and CDR2 FQNEAQ. Germline trimming cut 7 bases from V and 2 bases from J; bases unmatched to any gene: 12. The CDR3 covers 16 residues. This table comes from immunoSEQ multiplex PCR, and its TCRdb copy is limited to in-frame clones, with some not included. The repertoire holds roughly 2 million clones, with about 95% as singletons. Naive CD8 cells, CD45RO-negative and positively selected for CCR7, excluded terminally differentiated effector memory CD45RA+ cells.

The sequencing sample was made of naive CD8+ T cells sorted from blood. This TCR derives from a man aged 18 to 29 in good health. The rearrangement uses TRBV7-8 and TRBJ2-3; 7 bases are shared with TRBD2. The CDR3 sequence is CASNDPQREVTDTQYF. CDR3 nucleotide sequence: TGTGCCAGCAACGATCCCCAACGGGAGGTCACAGATACGCAGTATTTT. Combining the CDR3 with reference TRBV7-8 and TRBJ2-3 gives the whole variable domain GAGVSQSPRYKVAKRGQDVALRCDPISGHVSLFWYQQALGQGPEFLTYFQNEAQLDKSGLPSDRFFAERPEGSVSTLKIQRTQQEDSAVYLCASNDPQREVTDTQYFGPGTRLTVL.